This T cell receptor (beta chain) was obtained from a study of blood T cell repertoires in COVID-19. Background on the study: Sites in the United States, Italy and Spain provided acute and convalescent COVID-19 samples. PBMCs, B-cell-depleted T cells, or T cells provided the cDNA or gDNA that made up the material.

CDR3 length equals 13 residues. The V gene's germline CDR1 is SGHAT and CDR2 FQNNGV. The V and J ends lost 0 bases and 8 bases respectively, with 10 bases between them. Sequencing was performed with immunoSEQ multiplex PCR; in TCRdb, only in-frame clones are kept and a portion is missing. The sample holds 330,000 or so clones; 80% to 90% are singletons and the top ten take around 4.6%. The material sequenced was PBMCs or T cells enriched from blood (not recorded which). The chain is built from TRBV11-2 and TRBJ1-2; D remains ambiguous. This receptor was taken from a man aged 25-45 years who had recovered from COVID-19. CDR3 protein: CASSLDFAGGYTF. DNA of the CDR3: TGTGCCAGCAGCTTAGATTTTGCCGGGGGCTACACCTTC.